Each of the 3 T cell receptor beta chains below was sequenced from the same sample in a study of cytomegalovirus exposure and HLA in healthy donors. 13 Jbeta primers and 60 Vbeta primers were used for the PCR. Clones were sequenced by immunoSEQ multiplex PCR, and TCRdb holds only the in-frame ones, with some missing. The data hold some 160,000 clones, with around 73% observed a single time. The sequencing sample was made of PBMCs. Every receptor here comes from a male donor in good health and CMV-seronegative.

The V call is TRBV2, the J call TRBJ2-2; D is ambiguous. V lost 2 bases and J 5 bases, leaving 3 bases between the germline ends. The CDR3 loop spans 12 amino acids. Per the germline V gene, CDR1 is SNHLY and CDR2 is FYNNEI. Here the CDR3 DNA reads TGTGCCAGCAGTGAACAAACCGGGGAGCTGTTTTTT. This gives the protein CASSEQTGELFF.

This clone was found a few times. The rearrangement links TRBV18 to TRBJ2-2; TRBD2 aligns across 9 bases. The CDR3 extends over 18 amino acids. V lost 0 bases to trimming and J lost 3 bases; unmatched junction nucleotides: 8. Looked up from germline, CDR1 is KGHSH and CDR2 is LQKENI. The CDR3 is CASSPPGASGGYTGELFF. CDR3 coding DNA: TGTGCCAGCTCACCACCGGGCGCCAGCGGGGGGTACACCGGGGAGCTGTTTTTT.

The rearrangement uses TRBV5-4 and TRBJ2-2, with 8 bases matching TRBD2. J was trimmed by 1 base and V by 3 bases; bases with no gene match: 8. CDR1 is SGHNT and CDR2 is YYREEE in the germline V gene (reference sequence). CDR3 size: 17 residues. The CDR3 reads CASSWSTGGMNTGELFF. The CDR3 region has the DNA TGTGCCAGCAGCTGGTCTACGGGGGGGATGAACACCGGGGAGCTGTTTTTT.